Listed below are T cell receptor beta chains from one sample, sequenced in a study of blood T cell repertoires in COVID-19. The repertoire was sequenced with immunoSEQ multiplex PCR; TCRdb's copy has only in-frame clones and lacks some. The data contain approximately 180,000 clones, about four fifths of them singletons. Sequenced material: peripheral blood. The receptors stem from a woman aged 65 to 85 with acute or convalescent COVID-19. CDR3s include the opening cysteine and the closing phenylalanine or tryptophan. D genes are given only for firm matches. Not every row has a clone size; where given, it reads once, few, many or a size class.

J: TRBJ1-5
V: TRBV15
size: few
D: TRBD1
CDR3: CATSRDLLTGRRQPQHF
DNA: TGTGCCACCAGCAGAGATCTGCTGACAGGGCGTAGGCAGCCCCAGCATTTT

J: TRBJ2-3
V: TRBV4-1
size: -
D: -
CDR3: CASSQDRWSPTDTQYF
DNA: TGCGCCAGCAGCCAAGATAGGTGGAGTCCCACAGATACGCAGTATTTT

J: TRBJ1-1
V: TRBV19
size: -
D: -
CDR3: CASSMPLRGGRNTEAFF
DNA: TGTGCCAGTAGTATGCCCCTTCGTGGGGGCCGGAACACTGAAGCTTTCTTT

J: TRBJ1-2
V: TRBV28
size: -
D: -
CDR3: CASSWGGENYGYTF
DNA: TGTGCCAGCAGTTGGGGGGGCGAGAACTATGGCTACACCTTC

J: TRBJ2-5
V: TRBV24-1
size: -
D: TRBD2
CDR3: CATSDFPSGTSDQETQYF
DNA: TGTGCCACCAGTGATTTCCCTTCCGGGACTAGCGACCAAGAGACCCAGTACTTC

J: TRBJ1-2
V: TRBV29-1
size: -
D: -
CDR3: CSVDAHTGNYGYTF
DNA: TGCAGCGTTGATGCCCACACAGGGAACTATGGCTACACCTTC

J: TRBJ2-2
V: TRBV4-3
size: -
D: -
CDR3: CASSQGTANTGELFF
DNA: TGCGCCAGCAGCCAAGGGACAGCCAACACCGGGGAGCTGTTTTTT

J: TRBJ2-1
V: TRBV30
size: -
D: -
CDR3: CASMRDSGEGQFF
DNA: TGTGCCTCGATGAGGGACTCGGGAGAGGGGCAGTTCTTC

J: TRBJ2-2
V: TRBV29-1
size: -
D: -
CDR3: CSVARDTGELFF
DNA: TGCAGCGTTGCCAGGGACACCGGGGAGCTGTTTTTT

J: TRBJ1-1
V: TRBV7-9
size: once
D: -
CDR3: CASSLGTGRPEAFF
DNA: TGTGCCAGCAGCTTAGGAACAGGGAGACCTGAAGCTTTCTTT

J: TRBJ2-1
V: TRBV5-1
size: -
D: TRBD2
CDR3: CASSLQTSGTNEQFF
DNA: TGCGCCAGCAGCTTACAGACTAGCGGGACGAATGAGCAGTTCTTC

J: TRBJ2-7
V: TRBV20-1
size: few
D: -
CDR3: CSAPLSYEQYF
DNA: TGCAGTGCTCCACTTTCCTACGAGCAGTACTTC

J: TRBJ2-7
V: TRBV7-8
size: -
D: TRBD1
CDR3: CASSPRGQGEHEQYF
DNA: TGTGCCAGCAGCCCCAGGGGACAGGGTGAACACGAGCAGTACTTC

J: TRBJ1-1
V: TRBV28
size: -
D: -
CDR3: CASIRSGLLNTEAFF
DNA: TGTGCCAGTATCCGTTCAGGGTTACTGAACACTGAAGCTTTCTTT

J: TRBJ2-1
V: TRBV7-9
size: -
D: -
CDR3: CASSPNKDNEQFF
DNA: TGTGCCAGCAGCCCCAACAAAGACAATGAGCAGTTCTTC

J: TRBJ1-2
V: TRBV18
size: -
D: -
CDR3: CASSPESFLYGYTF
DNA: TGTGCCAGCTCACCAGAGTCATTCCTATATGGCTACACCTTC

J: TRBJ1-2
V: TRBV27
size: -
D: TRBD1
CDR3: CATLRDRASRGYTF
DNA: TGTGCCACCCTAAGGGACAGGGCATCTAGAGGCTACACCTTC

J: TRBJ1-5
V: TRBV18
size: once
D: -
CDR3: CASSQTAFNQPQHF
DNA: TGTGCCAGCTCACAGACAGCTTTCAATCAGCCCCAGCATTTT

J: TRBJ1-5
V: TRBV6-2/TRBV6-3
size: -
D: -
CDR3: CASSHGGGNQPQHF
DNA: TGTGCCAGCAGCCACGGGGGTGGCAATCAGCCCCAGCATTTT

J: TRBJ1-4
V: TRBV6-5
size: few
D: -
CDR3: CASSKRAAGSEKLFF
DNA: TGTGCCAGCAGTAAACGGGCAGCGGGCTCTGAAAAACTGTTTTTT

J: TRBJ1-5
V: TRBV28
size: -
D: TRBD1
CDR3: CASSPIRTGQSNQPQHF
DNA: TGTGCCAGCAGTCCCATCCGGACAGGGCAGAGCAATCAGCCCCAGCATTTT

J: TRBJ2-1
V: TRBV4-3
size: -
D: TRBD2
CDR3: CASSLDQTSGGGNEQFF
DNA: TGCGCCAGCAGCCTTGATCAGACTAGCGGGGGAGGGAATGAGCAGTTCTTC

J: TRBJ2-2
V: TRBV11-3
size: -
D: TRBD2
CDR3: CASSLPPGAGGPRTGELFF
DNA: TGTGCCAGCAGCTTACCCCCTGGAGCGGGGGGGCCTCGGACCGGGGAGCTGTTTTTT

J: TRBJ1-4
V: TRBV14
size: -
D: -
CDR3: CASSRSGEREKLFF
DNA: TGTGCCAGCAGCCGATCGGGGGAGAGGGAAAAACTGTTTTTT

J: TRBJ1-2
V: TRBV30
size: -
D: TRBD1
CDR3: CAWNLGQGYGYTF
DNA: TGTGCCTGGAACCTGGGACAGGGGTATGGCTACACCTTC

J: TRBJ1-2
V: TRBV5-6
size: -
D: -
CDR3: CASSFYRINYGYTF
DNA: TGTGCCAGCAGCTTCTACAGGATTAACTATGGCTACACCTTC

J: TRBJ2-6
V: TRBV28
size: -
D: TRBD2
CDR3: CASSWAPGGSGANVLTF
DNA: TGTGCCAGCAGTTGGGCCCCGGGGGGCTCTGGGGCCAACGTCCTGACTTTC

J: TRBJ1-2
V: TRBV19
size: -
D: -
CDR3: CASSITGSSSGYTF
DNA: TGTGCCAGTAGTATCACAGGGTCATCCAGCGGCTACACCTTC

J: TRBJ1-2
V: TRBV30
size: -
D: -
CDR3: CAWSVQGLMGGTF
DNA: TGTGCCTGGAGTGTACAAGGGCTTATGGGGGGAACCTTC

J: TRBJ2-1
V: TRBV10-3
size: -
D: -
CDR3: CAIRADTDEQFF
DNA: TGTGCCATCAGGGCCGACACGGATGAGCAGTTCTTC

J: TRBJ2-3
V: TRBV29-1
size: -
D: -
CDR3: CSVDTSSTDTQYF
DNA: TGCAGCGTCGACACGTCTAGCACAGATACGCAGTATTTT

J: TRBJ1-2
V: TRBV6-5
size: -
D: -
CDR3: CASSPEAVAYGYTF
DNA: TGTGCCAGCAGCCCCGAGGCGGTTGCCTATGGCTACACCTTC

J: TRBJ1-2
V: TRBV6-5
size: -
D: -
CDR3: CASSQRFSGDYGYTF
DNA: TGTGCCAGCAGCCAGAGGTTCTCCGGCGACTATGGCTACACCTTC

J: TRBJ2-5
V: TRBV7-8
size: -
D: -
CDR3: CASSFGEEETQYF
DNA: TGTGCCAGCAGCTTCGGAGAGGAAGAGACCCAGTACTTC

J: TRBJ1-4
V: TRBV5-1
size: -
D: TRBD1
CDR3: CASSLAGTAAAEKLFF
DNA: TGCGCCAGCAGCTTGGCCGGGACAGCGGCTGCCGAAAAACTGTTTTTT

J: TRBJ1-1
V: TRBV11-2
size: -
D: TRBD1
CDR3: CASSLEGTGVSEAFF
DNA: TGTGCCAGCAGCTTAGAAGGGACAGGGGTTTCTGAAGCTTTCTTT

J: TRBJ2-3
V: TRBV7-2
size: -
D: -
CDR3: CASSLLRDTQYF
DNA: TGTGCCAGCAGCTTACTGAGAGATACGCAGTATTTT

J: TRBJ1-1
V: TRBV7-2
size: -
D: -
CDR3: CASSLVGGGGFEAFF
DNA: TGTGCCAGCAGCTTAGTTGGTGGTGGAGGGTTTGAAGCTTTCTTT

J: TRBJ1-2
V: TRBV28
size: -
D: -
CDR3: CASAEALNYGYTF
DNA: TGTGCCAGTGCGGAAGCCCTTAACTATGGCTACACCTTC

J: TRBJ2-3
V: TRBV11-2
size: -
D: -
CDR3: CASSSGVSDTQYF
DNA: TGTGCCAGCAGCTCGGGGGTGTCAGATACGCAGTATTTT

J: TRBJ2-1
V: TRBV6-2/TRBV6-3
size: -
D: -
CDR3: CASSFDRPRTYNEQFF
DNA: TGTGCCAGCAGTTTCGACAGGCCTCGAACGTACAATGAGCAGTTCTTC

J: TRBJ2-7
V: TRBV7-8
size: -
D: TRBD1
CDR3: CASSLLGQGFEQYF
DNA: TGTGCCAGCAGCTTATTGGGACAGGGGTTCGAGCAGTACTTC